Each of the 2 T cell receptor beta chains below was sequenced from the same sample in a study of blood T cells in healthy people across ages (dated by TCRdb to 2013 to 2016). The library relied on 5' RACE. Sequencing was performed on an Illumina HiSeq 2500. A second roughly 7 to 11 cycle PCR used a sample-barcoded 5' primer and a J-beta primer mix. TCRdb took the public reads, trimmed them with fastp at Q25, ran MiXCR for clone calling and kept in-frame beta chains. Every distinct CDR3 protein forms one entry, paired with its most common genes and DNA. The sample yields about a million distinct CDR3 sequences; around 48% were counted once. The biggest ten clones account for around 15% of the sample. Sequenced input: blood. These receptors came from a man aged 30 to 39 in good health.

The V call is TRBV7-9, the J call TRBJ2-5; 7 bases align to TRBD1. CDR3 length equals 15 residues. The germline gives CDR1 SEHNR, CDR2 FQNEAQ (reference sequence). V dropped 0 bases and J dropped 4; count of bases not matched to a gene: 5. This CDR3 reads CASSLAGDSAETQYF. CDR3 nucleotides: TGTGCCAGCAGCTTAGCGGGGGACAGTGCAGAGACCCAGTACTTC.

The chain recombines TRBV7-2 with TRBJ2-7, with TRBD1 identical over 7 bases. Germline CDR1 is SGHTA and CDR2 is FQGNSA. CDR3 length: 14 amino acids. The V segment lost 9 bases and the J segment 3 bases; nucleotides outside the gene matches: 11. As DNA, the CDR3 is TGTGCCAGTCAGCGACAGGGTAAAGACTACGAGCAGTACTTC. The encoded protein is CASQRQGKDYEQYF.